This T cell receptor (beta chain) comes out of a study of cytomegalovirus exposure and HLA in healthy donors. CDR1 is MNHNS, CDR2 SASEGT, per germline. CDR3 size: 16 residues. V lost 1 base and J lost 5; bases outside the gene matches: 7. The PCR was carried out with 60 Vbeta primers and 13 Jbeta primers. TCRdb's table, derived via immunoSEQ multiplex PCR, lists solely in-frame clones and lacks some. The sample carries roughly 100,000 clones, about four fifths recorded once. The V gene is TRBV6-1, the J gene TRBJ2-3; 9 bases align to TRBD2. The sequenced sample consisted of PBMCs. This sequence was found in a woman aged 18-30 years in good health and CMV-seropositive. CDR3 amino acids: CASSEVAAGGGDTQYF. The CDR3 DNA reads TGTGCCAGCAGTGAAGTGGCAGCGGGAGGAGGAGATACGCAGTATTTT.